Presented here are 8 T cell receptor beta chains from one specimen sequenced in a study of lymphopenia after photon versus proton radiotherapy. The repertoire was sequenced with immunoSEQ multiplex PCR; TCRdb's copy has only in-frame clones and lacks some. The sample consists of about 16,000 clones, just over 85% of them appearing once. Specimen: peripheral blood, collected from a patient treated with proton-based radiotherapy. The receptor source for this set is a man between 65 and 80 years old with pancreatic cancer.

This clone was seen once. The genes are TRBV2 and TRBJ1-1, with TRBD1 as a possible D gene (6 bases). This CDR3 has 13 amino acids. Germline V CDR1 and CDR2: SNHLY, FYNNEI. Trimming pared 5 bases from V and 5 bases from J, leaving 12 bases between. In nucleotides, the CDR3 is TGTGCCAGCAGTTCACAGGGTAATACTGAAGCTTTCTTT. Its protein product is CASSSQGNTEAFF.

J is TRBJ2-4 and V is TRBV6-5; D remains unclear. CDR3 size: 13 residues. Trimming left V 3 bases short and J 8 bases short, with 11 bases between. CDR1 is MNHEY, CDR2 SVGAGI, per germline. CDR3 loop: CASSYRSEHIQYF. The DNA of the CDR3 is TGTGCCAGCAGTTATCGTAGTGAACACATTCAGTACTTC.

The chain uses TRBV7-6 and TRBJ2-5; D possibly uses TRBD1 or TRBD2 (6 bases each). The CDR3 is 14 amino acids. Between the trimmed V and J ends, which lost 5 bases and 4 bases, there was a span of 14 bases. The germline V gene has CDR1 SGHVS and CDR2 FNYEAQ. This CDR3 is CASSKQGGGETQYF. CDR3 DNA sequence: TGTGCCAGCAGCAAACAGGGAGGAGGAGAGACCCAGTACTTC.

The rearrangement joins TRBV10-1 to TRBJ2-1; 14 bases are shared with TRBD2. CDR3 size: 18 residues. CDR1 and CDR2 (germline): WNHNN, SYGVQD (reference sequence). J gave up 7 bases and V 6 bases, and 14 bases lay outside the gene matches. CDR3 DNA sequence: TGCGCCAGCAGCCAGCCCGGGACTAGCGGGAGCTTTGGAAATGAGCAGTTCTTC. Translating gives CASSQPGTSGSFGNEQFF.

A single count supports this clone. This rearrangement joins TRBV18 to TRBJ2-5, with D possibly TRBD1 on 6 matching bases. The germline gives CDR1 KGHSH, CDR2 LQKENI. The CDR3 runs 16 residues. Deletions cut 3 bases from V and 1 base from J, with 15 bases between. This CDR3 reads CASSPRDTDLQETQYF. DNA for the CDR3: TGTGCCAGCTCACCCCGGGACACCGACCTCCAAGAGACCCAGTACTTC.

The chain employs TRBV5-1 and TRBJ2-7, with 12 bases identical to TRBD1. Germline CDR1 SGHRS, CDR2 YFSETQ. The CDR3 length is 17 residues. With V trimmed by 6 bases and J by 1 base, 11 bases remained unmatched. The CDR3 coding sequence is TGCGCCAGCACCACCGGGACAGGGGGCGCGAAATCCTACGAGCAGTACTTC. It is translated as CASTTGTGGAKSYEQYF.

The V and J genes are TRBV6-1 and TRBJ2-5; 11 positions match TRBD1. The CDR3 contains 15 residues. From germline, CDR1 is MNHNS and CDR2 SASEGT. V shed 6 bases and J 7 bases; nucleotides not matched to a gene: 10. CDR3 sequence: CASSLDRGRGATQYF. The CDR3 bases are TGTGCCAGCAGCCTGGACAGGGGGCGCGGAGCGACCCAGTACTTC.

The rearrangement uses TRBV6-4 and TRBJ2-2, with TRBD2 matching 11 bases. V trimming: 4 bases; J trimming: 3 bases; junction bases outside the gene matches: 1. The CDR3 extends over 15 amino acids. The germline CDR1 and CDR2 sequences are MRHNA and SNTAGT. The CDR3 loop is CASSATSGDTGELFF. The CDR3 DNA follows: TGTGCCAGCAGTGCGACTAGCGGGGACACCGGGGAGCTGTTTTTT.